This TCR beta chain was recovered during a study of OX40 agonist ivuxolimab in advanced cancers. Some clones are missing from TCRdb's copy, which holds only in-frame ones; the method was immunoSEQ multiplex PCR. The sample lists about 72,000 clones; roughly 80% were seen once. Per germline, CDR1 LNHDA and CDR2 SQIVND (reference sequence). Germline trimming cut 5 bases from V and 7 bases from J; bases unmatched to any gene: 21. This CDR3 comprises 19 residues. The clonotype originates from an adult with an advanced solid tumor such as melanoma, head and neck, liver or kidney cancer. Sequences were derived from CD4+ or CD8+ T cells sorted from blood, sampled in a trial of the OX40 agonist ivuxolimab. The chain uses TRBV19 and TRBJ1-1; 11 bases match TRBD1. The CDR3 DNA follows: TGTGCCAGTAGTTCGGAATTCCAAGGACAGGGGGCCCTAGGCGGTGAAGCTTTCTTT. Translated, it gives CASSSEFQGQGALGGEAFF. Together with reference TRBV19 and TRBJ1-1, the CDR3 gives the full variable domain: DGGITQSPKYLFRKEGQNVTLSCEQNLNHDAMYWYRQDPGQGLRLIYYSQIVNDFQKGDIAEGYSVSREKKESFPLTVTSAQKNPTAFYLCASSSEFQGQGALGGEAFFGQGTRLTVV.